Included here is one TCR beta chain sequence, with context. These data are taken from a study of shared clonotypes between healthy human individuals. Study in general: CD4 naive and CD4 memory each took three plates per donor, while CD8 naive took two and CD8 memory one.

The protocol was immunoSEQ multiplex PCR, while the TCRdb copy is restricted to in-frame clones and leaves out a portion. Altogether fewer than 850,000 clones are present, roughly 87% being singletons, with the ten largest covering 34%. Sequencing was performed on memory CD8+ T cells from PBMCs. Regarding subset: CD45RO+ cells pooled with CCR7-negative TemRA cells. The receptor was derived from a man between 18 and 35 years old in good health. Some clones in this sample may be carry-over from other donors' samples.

CDR3 sequence: CASSFSYGEGQGFSQPQHF. The CDR3 DNA is TGTGCCAGCAGTTTCTCCTACGGCGAGGGACAGGGCTTCAGTCAGCCCCAGCATTTT. This sequence joins TRBV28 and TRBJ1-5, with TRBD1 matching over 9 bases. The CDR3 extends over 19 amino acids. Trimming cost V 3 bases and J 6 bases; bases outside gene matches: 18. Per the germline V gene, CDR1 is MDHEN and CDR2 is SYDVKM.